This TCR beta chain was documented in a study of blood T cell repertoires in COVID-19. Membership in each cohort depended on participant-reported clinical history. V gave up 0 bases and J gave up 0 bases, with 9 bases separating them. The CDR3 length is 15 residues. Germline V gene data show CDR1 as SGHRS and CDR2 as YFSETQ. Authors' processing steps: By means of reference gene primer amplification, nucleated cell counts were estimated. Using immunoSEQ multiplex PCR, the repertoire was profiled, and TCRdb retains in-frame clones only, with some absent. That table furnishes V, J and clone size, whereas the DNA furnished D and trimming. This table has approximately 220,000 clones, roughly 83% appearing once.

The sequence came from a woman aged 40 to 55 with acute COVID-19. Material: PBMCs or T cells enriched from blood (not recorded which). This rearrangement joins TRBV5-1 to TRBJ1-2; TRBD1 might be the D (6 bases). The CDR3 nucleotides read TGCGCCAGCAGCTTGGTAGGGGGAACTAACTATGGCTACACCTTC. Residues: CASSLVGGTNYGYTF.